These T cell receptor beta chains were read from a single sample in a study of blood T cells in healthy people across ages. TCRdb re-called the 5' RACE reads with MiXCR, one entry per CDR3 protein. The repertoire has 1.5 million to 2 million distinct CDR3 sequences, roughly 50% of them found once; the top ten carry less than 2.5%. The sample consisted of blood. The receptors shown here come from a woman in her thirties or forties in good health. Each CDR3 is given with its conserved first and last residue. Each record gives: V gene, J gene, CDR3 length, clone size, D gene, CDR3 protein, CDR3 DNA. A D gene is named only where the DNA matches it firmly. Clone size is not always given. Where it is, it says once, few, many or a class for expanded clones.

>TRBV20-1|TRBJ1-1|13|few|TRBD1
CSARDRANTEAFF
TGCAGTGCTAGGGACAGGGCCAACACTGAAGCTTTCTTT
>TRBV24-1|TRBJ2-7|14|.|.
CATSDLMEGSRQYF
TGTGCCACCAGTGATTTGATGGAGGGCAGTAGGCAGTACTTC
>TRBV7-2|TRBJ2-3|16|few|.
CASSLGGGLSTDTQYF
TGTGCCAGCAGCTTAGGAGGCGGGTTGAGCACAGATACGCAGTATTTT
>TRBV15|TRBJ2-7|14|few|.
CATSRSGIFYEQYF
TGTGCCACCAGCAGATCCGGGATCTTCTACGAGCAGTACTTC
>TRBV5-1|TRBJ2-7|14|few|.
CASSMKTATYEQYF
TGCGCCAGCAGCATGAAGACAGCTACCTACGAGCAGTACTTC
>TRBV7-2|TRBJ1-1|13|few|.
CASSATGHLAAFF
TGTGCCAGCAGCGCCACGGGACACCTCGCAGCTTTCTTT
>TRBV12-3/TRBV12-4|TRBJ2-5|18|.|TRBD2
CASSLGIRTSGGEETQYF
TGTGCCAGCAGTTTGGGGATTCGGACTAGCGGGGGGGAAGAGACCCAGTACTTC
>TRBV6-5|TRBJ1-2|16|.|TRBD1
CASSYSDRGTNYGYTF
TGTGCCAGCAGTTACTCGGACAGGGGAACGAACTATGGCTACACCTTC
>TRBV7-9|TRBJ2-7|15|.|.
CASSLGLGSYNEQYF
TGTGCCAGCAGCTTAGGACTGGGCTCCTACAATGAGCAGTACTTC
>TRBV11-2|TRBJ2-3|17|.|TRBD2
CASSPGTSGGWSDTQYF
TGTGCCAGCAGCCCCGGGACTAGCGGGGGGTGGTCAGATACGCAGTATTTT
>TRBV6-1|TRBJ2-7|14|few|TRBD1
CASRTGGISYEQYF
TGTGCCAGCAGGACAGGGGGGATCTCCTACGAGCAGTACTTC
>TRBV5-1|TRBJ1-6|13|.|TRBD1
CASGTGGNSPLHF
TGCGCCAGCGGTACAGGGGGGAATTCACCCCTCCACTTT
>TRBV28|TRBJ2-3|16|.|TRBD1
CASSQTTGGETDTQYF
TGTGCCAGCAGTCAAACGACAGGGGGTGAGACAGATACGCAGTATTTT
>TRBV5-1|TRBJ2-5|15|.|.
CASSLVAPKGETQYF
TGCGCCAGCAGCTTGGTGGCACCCAAGGGAGAGACCCAGTACTTC
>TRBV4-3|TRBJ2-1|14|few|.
CASSQPGLNNEQFF
TGCGCCAGCAGCCAGCCGGGACTGAACAATGAGCAGTTCTTC
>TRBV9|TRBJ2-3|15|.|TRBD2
CASSVDGGGAGTQYF
TGTGCCAGCAGCGTAGATGGCGGGGGGGCCGGTACGCAGTATTTT
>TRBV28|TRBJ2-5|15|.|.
CASSPRGQERETQYF
TGTGCCAGCAGTCCCCGTGGGCAGGAAAGGGAGACCCAGTACTTC
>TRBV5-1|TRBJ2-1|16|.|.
CASSLDPRSAVGEQFF
TGCGCCAGCAGCTTGGACCCTAGGTCCGCTGTAGGTGAGCAGTTCTTC
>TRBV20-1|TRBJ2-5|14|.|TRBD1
CSARRTGSQETQYF
TGCAGTGCTAGAAGGACAGGGTCCCAAGAGACCCAGTACTTC